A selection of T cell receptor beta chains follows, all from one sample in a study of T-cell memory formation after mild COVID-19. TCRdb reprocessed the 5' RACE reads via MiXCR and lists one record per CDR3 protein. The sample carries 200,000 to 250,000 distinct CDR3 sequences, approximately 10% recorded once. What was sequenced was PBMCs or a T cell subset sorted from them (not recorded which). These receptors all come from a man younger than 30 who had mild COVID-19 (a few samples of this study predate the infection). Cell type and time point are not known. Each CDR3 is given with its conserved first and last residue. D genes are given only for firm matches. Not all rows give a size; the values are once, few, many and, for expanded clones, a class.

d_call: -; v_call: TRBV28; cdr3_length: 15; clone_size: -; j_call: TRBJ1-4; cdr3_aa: CASSFQSATNEKLFF; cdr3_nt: TGTGCCAGCAGTTTCCAGTCAGCAACTAATGAAAAACTGTTTTTT
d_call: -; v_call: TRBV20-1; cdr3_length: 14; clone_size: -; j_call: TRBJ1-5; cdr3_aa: CSANDQTRPQPQHF; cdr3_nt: TGCAGTGCTAACGATCAGACCAGGCCACAGCCCCAGCATTTT
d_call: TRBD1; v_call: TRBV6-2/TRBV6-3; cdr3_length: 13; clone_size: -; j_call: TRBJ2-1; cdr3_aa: CASNPTGGNEQFF; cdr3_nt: TGTGCCAGCAACCCAACAGGGGGTAATGAGCAGTTCTTC
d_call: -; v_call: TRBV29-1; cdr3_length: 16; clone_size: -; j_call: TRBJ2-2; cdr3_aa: CSVTPDRGQNTGELFF; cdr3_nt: TGCAGTGTAACCCCTGACAGAGGACAGAACACCGGGGAGCTGTTTTTT
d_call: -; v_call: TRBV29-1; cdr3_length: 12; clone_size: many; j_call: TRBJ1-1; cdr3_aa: CSVDDGHTEAFF; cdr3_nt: TGCAGCGTTGATGACGGGCACACTGAAGCTTTCTTT
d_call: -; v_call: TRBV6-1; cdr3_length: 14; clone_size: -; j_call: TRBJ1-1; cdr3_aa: CASSEARGGAEAFF; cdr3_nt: TGTGCCAGCAGTGAAGCCCGCGGGGGGGCTGAAGCTTTCTTT
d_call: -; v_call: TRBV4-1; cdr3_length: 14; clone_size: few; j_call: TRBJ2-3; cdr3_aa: CASSHSGRTDTQYF; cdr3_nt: TGCGCCAGCAGCCACTCTGGACGCACAGATACGCAGTATTTT
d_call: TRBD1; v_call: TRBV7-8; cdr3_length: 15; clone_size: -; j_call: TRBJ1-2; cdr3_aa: CASSLDGQGAYGYTF; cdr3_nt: TGTGCCAGCAGCTTAGACGGACAGGGGGCTTATGGCTACACCTTC
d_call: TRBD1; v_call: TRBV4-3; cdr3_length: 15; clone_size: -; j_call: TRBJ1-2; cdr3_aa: CASSPGEGANYGYTF; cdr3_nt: TGCGCCAGCAGCCCGGGGGAGGGGGCGAACTATGGCTACACCTTC
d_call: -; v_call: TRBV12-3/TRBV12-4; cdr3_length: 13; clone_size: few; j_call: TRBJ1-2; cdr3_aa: CASSRDGRGGYTF; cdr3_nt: TGTGCCAGCAGCCGGGACGGCCGGGGTGGCTACACCTTC
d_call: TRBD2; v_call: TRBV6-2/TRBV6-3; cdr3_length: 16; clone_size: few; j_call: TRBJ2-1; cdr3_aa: CASRRLAGGMYNEQFF; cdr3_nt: TGTGCCAGCAGGAGACTAGCGGGGGGTATGTACAATGAGCAGTTCTTC
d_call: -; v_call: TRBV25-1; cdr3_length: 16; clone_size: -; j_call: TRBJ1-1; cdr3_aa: CASSALDSPKDTEAFF; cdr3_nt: TGTGCCAGCAGTGCATTGGACAGCCCTAAGGACACTGAAGCTTTCTTT
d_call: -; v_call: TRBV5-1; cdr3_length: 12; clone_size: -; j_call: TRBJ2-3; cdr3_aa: CASSPFSGTQYF; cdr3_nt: TGCGCCAGCAGCCCTTTTTCGGGTACGCAGTATTTT
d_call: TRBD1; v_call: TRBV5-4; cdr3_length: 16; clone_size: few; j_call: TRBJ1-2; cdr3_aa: CASSLPLLQGKYGYTF; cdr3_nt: TGTGCCAGCAGCCTTCCCCTCCTACAGGGGAAGTATGGCTACACCTTC
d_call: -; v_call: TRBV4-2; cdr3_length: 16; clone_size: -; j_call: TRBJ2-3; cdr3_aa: CASSQEGLVGTDTQYF; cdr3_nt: TGTGCCAGCAGCCAAGAGGGTTTAGTAGGCACAGATACGCAGTATTTT
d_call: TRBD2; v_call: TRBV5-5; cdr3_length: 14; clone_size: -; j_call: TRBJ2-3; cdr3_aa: CASRRGGGTDTQYF; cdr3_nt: TGTGCCAGCAGACGCGGGGGGGGCACAGATACGCAGTATTTT
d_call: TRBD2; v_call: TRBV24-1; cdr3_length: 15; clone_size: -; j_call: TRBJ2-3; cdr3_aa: CATSDTGGAEDTQYF; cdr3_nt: TGTGCCACCAGTGACACCGGGGGGGCCGAAGATACGCAGTATTTT
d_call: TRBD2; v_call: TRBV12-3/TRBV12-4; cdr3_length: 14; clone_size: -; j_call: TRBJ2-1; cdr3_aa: CASSSGNGRGQQFF; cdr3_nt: TGTGCCAGCAGCTCTGGTAATGGGAGGGGTCAGCAGTTCTTC
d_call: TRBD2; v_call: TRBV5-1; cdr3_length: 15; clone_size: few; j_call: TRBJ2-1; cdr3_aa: CASSFRDYEDNEQFF; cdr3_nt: TGCGCCAGCAGCTTCCGGGACTACGAAGACAATGAGCAGTTCTTC
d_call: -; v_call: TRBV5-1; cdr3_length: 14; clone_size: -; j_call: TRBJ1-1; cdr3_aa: CASSVGTMNTEAFF; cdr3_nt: TGCGCCAGCAGCGTGGGGACAATGAACACTGAAGCTTTCTTT
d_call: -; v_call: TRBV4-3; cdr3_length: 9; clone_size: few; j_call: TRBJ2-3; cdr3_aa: CASPDTQYF; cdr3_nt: TGCGCCAGCCCGGATACGCAGTATTTT
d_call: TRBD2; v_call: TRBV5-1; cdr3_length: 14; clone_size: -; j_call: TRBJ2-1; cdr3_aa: CASSLAGGGLEQFF; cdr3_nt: TGCGCCAGCAGCTTGGCCGGCGGGGGGCTTGAGCAGTTCTTC
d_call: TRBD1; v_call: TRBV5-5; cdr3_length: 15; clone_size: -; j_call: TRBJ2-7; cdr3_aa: CASSLERTGGGEQYF; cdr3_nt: TGTGCCAGCAGCTTGGAGCGGACAGGGGGAGGCGAGCAGTACTTC
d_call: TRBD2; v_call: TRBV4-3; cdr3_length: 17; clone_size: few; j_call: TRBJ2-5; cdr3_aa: CASSRRLAGPTLETQYF; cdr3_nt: TGCGCCAGCAGCCGGAGACTAGCGGGGCCGACTTTGGAGACCCAGTACTTC
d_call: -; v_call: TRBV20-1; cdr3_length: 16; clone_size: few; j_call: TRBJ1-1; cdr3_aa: CSARDPGSAEDTEAFF; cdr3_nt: TGCAGTGCTAGAGATCCCGGTTCGGCGGAGGACACTGAAGCTTTCTTT
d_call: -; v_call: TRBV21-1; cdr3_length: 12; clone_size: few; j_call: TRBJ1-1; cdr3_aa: CATHRGYTEAFF; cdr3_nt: TGTGCCACCCACCGGGGCTACACTGAAGCTTTCTTT
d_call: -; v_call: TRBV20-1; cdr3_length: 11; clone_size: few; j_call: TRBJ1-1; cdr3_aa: CSAIMNTEAFF; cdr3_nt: TGCAGTGCTATAATGAACACTGAAGCTTTCTTT
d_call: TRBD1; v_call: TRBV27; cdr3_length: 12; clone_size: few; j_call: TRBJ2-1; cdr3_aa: CASSQDREEQFF; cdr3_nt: TGTGCCAGCAGTCAGGACAGGGAAGAGCAGTTCTTC
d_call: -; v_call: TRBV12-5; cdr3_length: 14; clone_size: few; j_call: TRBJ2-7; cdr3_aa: CASAQGRFRSEQYF; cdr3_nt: TGTGCTAGTGCCCAGGGCAGGTTTCGCTCCGAGCAGTACTTC
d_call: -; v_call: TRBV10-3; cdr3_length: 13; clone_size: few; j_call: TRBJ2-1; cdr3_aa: CAISEMKGGEQFF; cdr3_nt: TGTGCCATCAGTGAAATGAAGGGAGGCGAGCAGTTCTTC
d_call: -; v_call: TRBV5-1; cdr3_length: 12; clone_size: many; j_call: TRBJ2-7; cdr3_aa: CASSYGSYEQYF; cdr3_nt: TGCGCCAGCAGCTACGGGAGCTACGAGCAGTACTTC
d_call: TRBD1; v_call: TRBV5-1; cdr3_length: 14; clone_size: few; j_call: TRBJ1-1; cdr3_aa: CASSSASGGTEAFF; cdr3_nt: TGCGCCAGCAGCTCGGCTTCAGGGGGCACTGAAGCTTTCTTT